The rows below give T cell receptor beta chains drawn from one sample of a study of cytomegalovirus exposure and HLA in healthy donors. Sequenced by immunoSEQ multiplex PCR; TCRdb stores in-frame clones only, minus some. The sample holds around 110,000 clones, around 75% seen once. The material sequenced was PBMCs. Receptors were obtained from a woman between 18 and 29 years old in good health and CMV-seronegative. The CDR3 runs from the conserved cysteine through the conserved F or W. Fields, in order: V gene, J gene, CDR3 protein.

TRBV25-1	TRBJ2-7	CASRNGLAGHWEQYF
TRBV5-1	TRBJ1-1	CASSYNQGREAFF
TRBV6-1	TRBJ2-1	CASSESVAGGLRNEQFF
TRBV5-4	TRBJ2-2	CASSLDRSTGELFF
TRBV7-7	TRBJ2-5	CASSPKQGSTQYF
TRBV7-9	TRBJ1-1	CASSFPTGMNAEAFF
TRBV28	TRBJ2-2	CASSSSDRGNSGELFF
TRBV4-1	TRBJ1-1	CASSQVRQTNTEAFF
TRBV5-4	TRBJ1-2	CASSLTGTELTSGYTF
TRBV5-1	TRBJ2-1	CASSSGLAGAYNEQFF
TRBV29-1	TRBJ2-3	CSVWPYSGGLYTQYF
TRBV5-1	TRBJ2-1	CASSLGGVLDEQFF
TRBV7-3	TRBJ2-1	CASRMTGGLNNEQFF
TRBV30	TRBJ1-3	CAWSVGRVDTIYF
TRBV5-8	TRBJ2-1	CASSLLGGNEQFF
TRBV9	TRBJ2-5	CASSVGAFSTETQYF
TRBV2	TRBJ1-2	CASSVLGHNYGYTF
TRBV5-6	TRBJ2-7	CASSFSSQSYEQYF
TRBV9	TRBJ2-1	CASSVDPPRGDYNEQFF
TRBV27	TRBJ2-2	CASSLTGLAGGLPGELFF
TRBV30	TRBJ1-6	CAWSTQTGAYNSPLHF
TRBV9	TRBJ1-2	CASSAGQYYGYTF
TRBV6-5	TRBJ1-1	CASSAGGWNTEAFF
TRBV7-9	TRBJ1-1	CASSLDTGNTEAFF
TRBV10-3	TRBJ1-5	CAISHSNQPQHF
TRBV27	TRBJ2-7	CASSFTGSYEQYF
TRBV5-1	TRBJ2-7	CASSLGDRGNSYEQYF
TRBV7-9	TRBJ1-1	CASRPDRSEAFF
TRBV9	TRBJ2-7	CASSVNWGRGYEQYF
TRBV5-6	TRBJ2-3	CASSFGQTDTQYF
TRBV1	TRBJ2-5	CTSSQAAGQEQETQYF
TRBV2	TRBJ2-4	CASSEARGLAKNIQYF
TRBV6-1	TRBJ2-7	CASSELAGASYEQYF
TRBV5-1	TRBJ2-1	CASTRDRAYNEQFF
TRBV28	TRBJ2-2	CASSGSRGNTGELFF
TRBV30	TRBJ1-2	CAWKAQGQGILGYTF
TRBV4-1	TRBJ1-3	CASSRGRDSGNTIYF
TRBV19	TRBJ1-2	CASSIDSGVHGYTF
TRBV13	TRBJ1-6	CASSEDRVNSPLHF
TRBV27	TRBJ1-4	CASSLLGAGEKLFF
TRBV5-8	TRBJ2-3	CASSGGLAGVTDTQYF
TRBV19	TRBJ2-1	CASSSLDSNEQFF
TRBV6-5	TRBJ2-7	CASGRGRNYEQYF
TRBV19	TRBJ1-5	CASDPGTRSNQPQHF
TRBV19	TRBJ2-1	CASSRGGNYNEQFF